The rows below give T cell receptor beta chains drawn from one sample of a study of T cell responses to AZD1222 COVID-19 vaccine. Produced via immunoSEQ multiplex PCR; TCRdb's table is partial and in-frame only. In the table there are 150,000 or so clones, 80% to 95% of which are singletons. Sequencing used peripheral blood, obtained 28 days after the second AZD1222 dose. Source of these receptors: an adult who received the AZD1222 COVID-19 vaccine. Both conserved end residues are part of each CDR3. A D gene is named only where the DNA matches it firmly. Some rows have no size entry. The others give once, few or many, or a class for an expanded clone.

>TRBD2|TRBJ2-7|TRBV2|NA
CASKGTSGASEQYF
TGTGCCAGCAAGGGGACTAGCGGGGCCTCGGAGCAGTACTTC
>NA|TRBJ1-1|TRBV7-2|NA
CASSSQLNTEAFF
TGTGCCAGCAGCTCACAGCTGAACACTGAAGCTTTCTTT
>NA|TRBJ2-7|TRBV18|NA
CASSPTFSGEDEQYF
TGTGCCAGCTCACCAACCTTTTCCGGCGAGGACGAGCAGTACTTC
>TRBD2|TRBJ2-7|TRBV27|NA
CASSKTSGTTYEQYF
TGTGCCAGCAGCAAGACTAGCGGGACCACCTACGAGCAGTACTTC
>TRBD1|TRBJ1-1|TRBV9|NA
CASSARQGGNTEAFF
TGTGCCAGCAGCGCTCGACAGGGGGGGAACACTGAAGCTTTCTTT
>NA|TRBJ1-1|TRBV7-9|NA
CASSLNTEAFF
TGTGCCAGCAGCCTGAATACTGAAGCTTTCTTT
>TRBD1|TRBJ2-1|TRBV7-8|NA
CASSRGGQGAEQFF
TGTGCCAGCAGCCGAGGGGGACAGGGGGCTGAGCAGTTCTTC
>NA|TRBJ1-5|TRBV27|NA
CASSLLGQINQPQHF
TGTGCCAGCAGTTTACTCGGACAGATTAATCAGCCCCAGCATTTT
>NA|TRBJ2-1|TRBV12-3/TRBV12-4|NA
CASSFDKKQFF
TGTGCCAGCAGTTTCGATAAAAAGCAGTTCTTC
>TRBD1|TRBJ2-7|TRBV27|NA
CASRQGADEQYF
TGTGCCAGCCGACAGGGGGCAGACGAGCAGTACTTC
>TRBD1|TRBJ1-1|TRBV9|NA
CASSVAGGEGTEAFF
TGTGCCAGCAGCGTGGCAGGGGGAGAAGGCACTGAAGCTTTCTTT
>NA|TRBJ2-7|TRBV7-9|NA
CASSPTGQLTYEQYF
TGTGCCAGCAGCCCTACCGGACAGCTTACCTACGAGCAGTACTTC
>TRBD2|TRBJ2-5|TRBV10-3|NA
CTAGGRETQYF
TGTACGGCGGGGGGTAGAGAGACCCAGTACTTC
>NA|TRBJ1-2|TRBV3-1/TRBV3-2|NA
CASSQVLQGSYGYTF
TGTGCCAGCAGCCAAGTGCTCCAGGGTAGCTATGGCTACACCTTC
>NA|TRBJ2-1|TRBV4-1|few
CASSQVLVINNEQFF
TGCGCCAGCAGCCAAGTTCTAGTGATCAACAATGAGCAGTTCTTC
>TRBD2|TRBJ2-1|TRBV4-1|NA
CASSQELWREDHEQFF
TGCGCCAGCAGCCAAGAGCTTTGGCGGGAGGACCATGAGCAGTTCTTC
>TRBD1|TRBJ1-3|TRBV2|NA
CASTRRGTGVDTIYF
TGTGCCAGCACCAGGCGGGGGACAGGGGTCGACACCATATATTTT
>NA|TRBJ1-4|TRBV7-9|NA
CASRDRDEKLFF
TGTGCCAGCCGGGACCGAGATGAAAAACTGTTTTTT
>TRBD1|TRBJ1-1|TRBV5-1|NA
CASTPGPTGDWAGTEAFF
TGCGCCAGCACCCCCGGCCCGACAGGGGACTGGGCAGGCACTGAAGCTTTCTTT
>NA|TRBJ1-5|TRBV6-5|NA
CASSYDLYQPQHF
TGTGCCAGCAGTTATGACCTTTATCAGCCCCAGCATTTT
>NA|TRBJ2-7|TRBV6-1|NA
CASSEDPGRVFDEQYF
TGTGCCAGCAGTGAAGACCCCGGCAGGGTGTTTGACGAGCAGTACTTC
>NA|TRBJ2-5|TRBV6-1|once
CASSEVEGTYGMETQYF
TGTGCCAGCAGTGAAGTGGAGGGGACATATGGGATGGAGACCCAGTACTTC
>TRBD1|TRBJ1-3|TRBV19|NA
CASTTGQGASGSGNTIYF
TGTGCCAGTACCACGGGACAGGGGGCATCCGGCTCTGGAAACACCATATATTTT
>TRBD1|TRBJ2-7|TRBV14|NA
CASSRRDRGTRTNYEQYF
TGTGCCAGCAGCCGCCGGGACAGGGGAACCCGGACCAACTACGAGCAGTACTTC